This T cell receptor beta chain was retrieved from a study of a mutant IDH1 vaccine in newly diagnosed glioma. Study details: The sex distribution of treated patients was roughly 62% male and roughly 38% female, with a mean age of roughly 40 years. Those enrolled had earlier been treated with radiotherapy, temozolomide, or both, mostly both.

Indicated time point: baseline, week 1 (first vaccination visit). Described treatment: pre-vaccination baseline after standard-of-care therapy. Tumors from donors were new WHO grade 3 or 4 IDH1-mutant astrocytomas with ATRX loss. CDR1 is SGDLS, CDR2 YYNGEE, per germline. Deletions cut 5 bases from V and 4 bases from J, with 12 bases between. There are 14 residues in the CDR3. The repertoire was sequenced with immunoSEQ multiplex PCR; TCRdb's copy has only in-frame clones and lacks some. The sample has tens of thousands of clones, 83% seen once. The sample in question was PBMCs, obtained from a glioma patient treated with radiotherapy, temozolomide or both. This sequence originates from a woman between 45 and 65 years old with glioma. The rearrangement uses TRBV9 and TRBJ2-2, with D tentatively TRBD1 or TRBD2 (5 bases each). The chain's CDR3 is CASRTGTTTGELFF. The CDR3 DNA reads TGTGCCAGCAGGACCGGGACGACCACCGGGGAGCTGTTTTTT.